Following are 16 T cell receptor beta chains from one sample sequenced in a study of regulatory T cells in long-lasting Graves disease listed by TCRdb under 2021. The time point tag for this specimen amounts to: newly diagnosed GD, antithyroid drugs for less than 3 months. For both TCR sequencing and RNA sequencing, RNA was extracted from PBMCs in TRIzol. Library creation used multiplex PCR. Sequencing relied on an Illumina HiSeq 4000. To build TCR beta libraries, CDR3 regions were amplified by Arm-PCR using iRepertoire HTBI primers. Through fastp at Q25 and MiXCR, TCRdb rebuilt clones from the public reads, retaining in-frame beta chains. Rows are combined by CDR3 protein, so each entry shows the most common genes and DNA. This sample is represented by some 500,000 distinct CDR3 sequences; about 16% of them were singletons. The top ten hold roughly 25% of the sample. These data also featured in a second study, about T cells in Graves' hyperthyroidism and ophthalmopathy.

This sample comprised peripheral blood mononuclear cells (PBMCs), obtained at new diagnosis, from a patient treated with antithyroid drugs. The receptors were sampled from a woman aged 35 to 59 with Graves disease. Donor details come from another sample of the same person, matched by shared clones.

This clonotype was found many times. DNA of the CDR3: TGTGCCAGCAGCCAAGTGCGGACAGGGGCTGGAGAAAAACTGTTTTTT. Residues: CASSQVRTGAGEKLFF. V and J are TRBV3-1 and TRBJ1-4, with TRBD1 matching 9 bases. The V segment lost 1 base and the J segment 8 bases; nucleotides outside the gene matches: 8. Germline CDR1 and CDR2: LGHDT and YNNKEL (reference sequence). The CDR3 contains 16 residues.

This clonotype showed up many times. The chain uses TRBV11-2 and TRBJ1-1; no firm D call. Germline V gene lookup returns CDR1 SGHAT and CDR2 FQNNGV. The CDR3 spans 14 residues. With 0 bases removed from V and 0 bases from J, the gap between germline ends came to 5 bases. The DNA of the CDR3 is TGTGCCAGCAGCTTAGATCAGGTGAACACTGAAGCTTTCTTT. This translates into CASSLDQVNTEAFF.

The sample holds a few counts of this clonotype. V is TRBV28 and J is TRBJ2-3; TRBD2 matches at 8 bases. The CDR3 totals 16 residues. From germline, CDR1 is MDHEN and CDR2 SYDVKM. J lost 2 bases, V lost 6 bases, and 10 bases had no gene match. DNA for the CDR3: TGTGCCAGCAGCTCGGGGGGGTTTTACCCCACAGATACGCAGTATTTT. It specifies CASSSGGFYPTDTQYF.

This clonotype occurred many times. The J gene is TRBJ1-6, the V gene TRBV12-3 or TRBV12-4; TRBD1 is a possible D gene (6 bases). There are 15 residues in the CDR3. V lost 6 bases and J lost 7, with 16 bases in between. The chain's CDR3 is CASSPGGAGNSPLHF. The CDR3, as DNA: TGTGCCAGCAGCCCCGGGGGGGCGGGCAATTCACCCCTCCACTTT.

This clonotype was recorded at least ten times. The rearrangement uses TRBV3-1 and TRBJ1-1; D unclear. V was shortened by 5 bases and J by 0 bases, with 10 bases between the two germline ends. The CDR3 runs 14 residues. Germline V gene lookup returns CDR1 LGHDT and CDR2 YNNKEL (reference sequence). The CDR3 is CASSSMGLNTEAFF. CDR3 DNA sequence: TGTGCCAGCAGCAGCATGGGATTGAACACTGAAGCTTTCTTT.

This clonotype was seen more than once but under ten times. The chain recombines TRBV4-1 with TRBJ1-2; TRBD1 matches at 9 bases. From germline, CDR1 is MGHRA and CDR2 YSYEKL. The junction had 3 bases not matched to a gene; V was cut back by 0 bases and J by 4 bases. This CDR3 region has 15 residues. The CDR3 coding sequence is TGCGCCAGCAGCCAAGATCGGGGACAGGGCTATGGCTACACCTTC. It encodes CASSQDRGQGYGYTF.

This chain uses TRBV19 with TRBJ2-7, with 12 positions matching TRBD2. V shed 6 bases and J 3 bases; nucleotides not matched to a gene: 9. This CDR3 comprises 16 residues. Germline CDR1 LNHDA, CDR2 SQIVND (reference sequence). The CDR3 spells CASSTTSGGPLYEQYF. For the CDR3, the DNA is TGTGCCAGTAGCACCACTAGCGGGGGGCCTCTCTACGAGCAGTACTTC.

The chain is built from TRBV5-1 and TRBJ2-1, with 7 positions matching TRBD2. Germline values: CDR1 SGHRS, CDR2 YFSETQ. This CDR3 comprises 11 residues. V shed 2 bases and J 13 bases; nucleotides not matched to a gene: 3. The CDR3 DNA sequence: TGCGCCAGCAGCTTAGCGGGGACTCAGTTCTTC. Protein product: CASSLAGTQFF.

The sample holds many counts of this clonotype. The CDR3, as DNA: TGTGCCAGCAGTCAACAGGGGGCAAGGACTGAAGCTTTCTTT. This translates into CASSQQGARTEAFF. J is TRBJ1-1 and V is TRBV12-3 or TRBV12-4, with TRBD1 identical over 9 bases. This CDR3 spans 14 amino acids. Trimming took 5 bases from V and 5 from J; bases not matched to a gene: 6.

This clonotype was observed many times. CDR3 in amino acids: CASSPPELDRVSFF. CDR3 bases: TGTGCCAGCTCACCACCGGAATTGGACAGGGTTTCTTTCTTT. V usage is TRBV18 and J usage is TRBJ1-1, with TRBD1 matching 8 bases. CDR1 is KGHSH and CDR2 is LQKENI in the germline V gene. This CDR3 is 14 amino acids long. The J segment lost 12 bases and the V segment lost 0 bases, leaving 9 bases of the junction unmatched.

This clonotype appeared many times. The chain joins TRBV10-3 to TRBJ2-5; D remains unclear. In germline, CDR1 is ENHRY, CDR2 SYGVKD. The CDR3 spans 12 residues. Trimming took off 5 bases at V and 4 bases at J, with 8 bases between the two ends. In DNA, the CDR3 is TGTGCCATCAGTCCTACGACAGAGACCCAGTACTTC. This codes for CAISPTTETQYF.

Many counts were recorded for this clonotype. The V gene is TRBV7-3, the J gene TRBJ2-3; D not resolved. The CDR3 has 15 amino acids. V lost 6 bases and J lost 0, with 13 bases in between. The V gene's germline CDR1 is SGHTA and CDR2 FQGTGA. CDR3 amino acids: CASSISLSSTDTQYF. CDR3 sequence (DNA): TGTGCCAGCAGTATTAGCTTATCTAGCACAGATACGCAGTATTTT.

This chain uses TRBV11-2 with TRBJ2-3; a weak D match, TRBD1 (5 bases). Germline CDR1 and CDR2: SGHAT and FQNNGV. Deletions cut 9 bases from V and 4 bases from J, with 14 bases between. The CDR3 spans 13 residues. The CDR3 DNA follows: TGTGCCAGTAGCCCAGGGTTTTCAGATACGCAGTATTTT. It translates to CASSPGFSDTQYF.

This clonotype was counted ten times or more. The chain couples TRBV12-3 or TRBV12-4 to TRBJ2-2, with 12 positions matching TRBD2. V was pared by 5 bases and J by 2 bases, with 6 bases of the junction left unmatched. The length of the CDR3 is 17 residues. The CDR3 region has the DNA TGTGCCAGCAGTCAGACTAGCGGGGGACCCAACACCGGGGAGCTGTTTTTT. Residues: CASSQTSGGPNTGELFF.

The V call is TRBV12-3 or TRBV12-4, the J call TRBJ1-1; no reliable D call. Trimming pared 3 bases from V and 5 bases from J, leaving 10 bases between. The CDR3 runs to 13 residues. The CDR3 sequence is CASSLGIWTEAFF. In DNA form, the CDR3 reads TGTGCCAGCAGTTTGGGGATTTGGACTGAAGCTTTCTTT.

The rearrangement links TRBV11-3 to TRBJ2-7, with 9 bases that match TRBD1. Germline assignment: CDR1 SGHNT and CDR2 YENEEA. After removal of 9 bases from V and 4 bases from J, the junction contained 4 bases not matched to a gene. The CDR3 loop spans 12 amino acids. The CDR3 here is CARGDRAYEQYF. The CDR3 coding sequence is TGTGCCAGGGGGGACAGGGCTTACGAGCAGTACTTC.